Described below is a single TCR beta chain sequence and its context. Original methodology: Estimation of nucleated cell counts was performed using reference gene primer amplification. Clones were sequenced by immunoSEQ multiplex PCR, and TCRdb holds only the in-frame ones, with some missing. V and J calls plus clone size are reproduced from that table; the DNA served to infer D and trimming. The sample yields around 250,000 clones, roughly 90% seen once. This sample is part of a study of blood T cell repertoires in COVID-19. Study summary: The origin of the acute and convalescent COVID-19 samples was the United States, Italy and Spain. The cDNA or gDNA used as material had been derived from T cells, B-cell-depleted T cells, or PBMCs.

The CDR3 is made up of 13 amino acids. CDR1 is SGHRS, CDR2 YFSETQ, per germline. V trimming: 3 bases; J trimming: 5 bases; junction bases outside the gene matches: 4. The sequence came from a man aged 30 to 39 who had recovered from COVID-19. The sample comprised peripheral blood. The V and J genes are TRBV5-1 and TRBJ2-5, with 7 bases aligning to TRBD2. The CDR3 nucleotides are TGCGCCAGCAGCTCTAGCGGTTTGGAGACCCAGTACTTC. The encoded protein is CASSSSGLETQYF. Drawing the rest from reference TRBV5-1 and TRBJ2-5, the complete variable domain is KAGVTQTPRYLIKTRGQQVTLSCSPISGHRSVSWYQQTPGQGLQFLFEYFSETQRNKGNFPGRFSGRQFSNSRSEMNVSTLELGDSALYLCASSSSGLETQYFGPGTRLLVL.